Sequencing of this T cell receptor beta chain was carried out in a study of T-cell reconstitution after alpha-beta-depleted transplantation in children. Regarding this clonotype: Its antigen is not known.

Unique molecular identifiers were incorporated during preparation of the TCRbeta library. Via MiXCR, TCRdb re-called the PCR reads, giving one row per CDR3 protein. The sample includes more than 400,000 distinct CDR3 sequences, over 9.5% of them seen just once. Study-wide results and caveats: Expanded graft clones numbering several hundred reportedly gave rise to alpha-beta T cells about two months after transplant. From newly produced T cells came most of the T-cell counts and diversity one year after transplant.

The sequence was collected from a female patient aged 2-10 years who had a stem cell transplant for aplastic anemia, so the T cells may come from the graft donor. Sequencing was performed on PBMCs, mostly from graft donor cells, taken 180 days after TCRalphabeta/CD19-depleted stem cell transplant.

The CDR3 here is CASSLLRLAGESDEQFF. CDR3 coding DNA: TGTGCCAGCAGTTTATTACGGCTAGCGGGAGAGAGTGATGAGCAGTTCTTC. The rearrangement joins TRBV27 to TRBJ2-1, with TRBD2 identical over 10 bases. The CDR3 extends over 17 amino acids. V lost 1 base and J lost 8; bases outside the gene matches: 11. Looked up from germline, CDR1 is MNHEY and CDR2 is SMNVEV (reference sequence).